Detailed here is one T cell receptor (beta chain). Its antigen is as yet unknown. These data belong to a study of Ad26.COV2.S vaccination and SARS-CoV-2 variants. Broader study findings: Once vaccination had occurred, spike-specific CD8+ and CD4+ T cell responses reportedly showed substantial breadth.

Treatment indicated: some 19 received Ad26.COV2.S at low or high dose, single or two shots; about five received placebo; per-sample allocation not given. Collection of the samples took place on day 63 after the first injection of vaccine or placebo. The donor was a Boston adult aged 18-55 years. Spike of the Wuhan-strain SARS-CoV-2 was expressed by an Ad26 vector, which formed the vaccine. Here immunoSEQ multiplex PCR was the method, and the copy in TCRdb shows in-frame clones only, minus some. Found here are fewer than 400,000 clones, around 91% of them singletons; the top ten hold 1.5% to 2%. This CDR3 is 16 amino acids long. V lost 0 bases and J lost 5; bases outside the gene matches: 7. Germline V gene sequence: CDR1 SGHNT, CDR2 YENEEA.

This specimen was peripheral blood, taken in a trial of Ad26.COV2.S vaccine versus placebo. This TCR was sampled from a person between 18 and 59 years old who received the Ad26.COV2.S COVID-19 vaccine or a placebo. The rearrangement uses TRBV11-3 and TRBJ2-5; 9 positions match TRBD1. For the CDR3, the DNA is TGTGCCAGCAGCTTAGAAGGACAGGGGCGGGGCGAGACCCAGTACTTC. This codes for CASSLEGQGRGETQYF. Variable domain in full (rest from reference TRBV11-3 and TRBJ2-5): EAGVVQSPRYKIIEKKQPVAFWCNPISGHNTLYWYLQNLGQGPELLIRYENEEAVDDSQLPKDRFSAERLKGVDSTLKIQPAELGDSAVYLCASSLEGQGRGETQYFGPGTRLLVL.